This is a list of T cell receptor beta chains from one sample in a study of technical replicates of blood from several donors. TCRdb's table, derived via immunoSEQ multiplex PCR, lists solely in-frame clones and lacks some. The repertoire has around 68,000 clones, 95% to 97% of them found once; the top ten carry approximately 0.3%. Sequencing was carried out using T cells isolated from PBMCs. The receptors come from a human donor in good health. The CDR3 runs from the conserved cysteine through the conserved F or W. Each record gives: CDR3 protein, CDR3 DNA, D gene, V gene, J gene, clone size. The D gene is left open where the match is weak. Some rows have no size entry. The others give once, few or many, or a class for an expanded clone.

CASRLQGITGNTIYF	TGTGCCAGCAGATTACAGGGGATCACTGGAAACACCATATATTTT	TRBD1	TRBV6-1	TRBJ1-3	-
CASSTGQGAPLGGYTF	TGTGCCAGCAGCACAGGACAGGGGGCGCCGTTAGGTGGCTACACCTTC	TRBD1	TRBV9	TRBJ1-2	-
CASSQIRVTEAFF	TGTGCCAGTAGCCAAATCAGGGTTACTGAAGCTTTCTTT	-	TRBV19	TRBJ1-1	-
CAWSVIEYGYTF	TGTGCCTGGAGTGTAATAGAGTATGGCTACACCTTC	-	TRBV30	TRBJ1-2	-
CASSLGAGGANTEAFF	TGTGCCAGCAGCTTGGGGGCAGGGGGCGCGAACACTGAAGCTTTCTTT	TRBD1	TRBV5-4	TRBJ1-1	-
CASSMEREGYQEQYF	TGTGCCAGTAGTATGGAGCGGGAGGGCTACCAGGAGCAGTACTTC	TRBD2	TRBV19	TRBJ2-7	-
CASSLDGLSTGELFF	TGTGCCAGCAGCTTAGATGGCTTATCCACCGGGGAGCTGTTTTTT	-	TRBV7-6	TRBJ2-2	-
CASSEIRGPNYGYTF	TGTGCCAGCAGTGAAATCAGGGGGCCAAACTATGGCTACACCTTC	TRBD1	TRBV2	TRBJ1-2	-
CASKRREGGSRTGEYF	TGTGCCAGCAAACGGCGCGAGGGCGGGAGCCGCACTGGGGAGTACTTC	TRBD2	TRBV6-6	TRBJ2-7	-
CATLDRVNQPQHF	TGTGCCACCCTGGACAGAGTTAATCAGCCCCAGCATTTT	-	TRBV10-3	TRBJ1-5	-
CASMERLQPQHF	TGTGCCAGCATGGAGCGGCTCCAGCCCCAGCATTTT	-	TRBV6-1	TRBJ1-5	-
CSVYGTGVSTEAFF	TGCAGCGTTTACGGGACAGGGGTGTCCACTGAAGCTTTCTTT	TRBD1	TRBV29-1	TRBJ1-1	-
CATSRDLGRKLVYEQYF	TGTGCCACCAGCAGAGATCTAGGCAGAAAATTAGTCTACGAGCAGTACTTC	-	TRBV15	TRBJ2-7	-
CASSLGGNYEQYF	TGTGCCAGCAGCTTGGGCGGGAACTACGAGCAGTACTTC	-	TRBV5-4	TRBJ2-7	-
CASSQFGGSYEQYF	TGTGCCAGCAGCCAGTTCGGGGGATCCTACGAGCAGTACTTC	-	TRBV7-9	TRBJ2-7	-
CASSESPGLAFYEQYF	TGTGCCAGCAGTGAATCTCCTGGACTAGCTTTCTACGAGCAGTACTTC	TRBD2	TRBV6-1	TRBJ2-7	-
CATEDGQGGGYTF	TGTGCCACCGAAGACGGACAGGGGGGTGGCTACACCTTC	TRBD1	TRBV15	TRBJ1-2	-
CASSPNDRDIGYTF	TGTGCCAGCAGCCCGAATGACAGGGATATAGGCTACACCTTC	TRBD1	TRBV6-6	TRBJ1-2	-
CAWRGTTDEQYF	TGTGCCTGGAGGGGGACTACGGACGAGCAGTACTTC	TRBD2	TRBV30	TRBJ2-7	-
CASSLAGDANYGYTF	TGCGCCAGCAGCTTGGCGGGAGATGCTAACTATGGCTACACCTTC	-	TRBV5-1	TRBJ1-2	-
CSVIGREKTYNEQFF	TGCAGCGTTATTGGACGGGAGAAAACCTACAATGAGCAGTTCTTC	-	TRBV29-1	TRBJ2-1	-
CASRRTSGYNEQFF	TGTGCCAGCAGGCGGACTAGCGGCTACAATGAGCAGTTCTTC	TRBD2	TRBV2	TRBJ2-1	-
CASTDIMDWNTEAFF	TGTGCCAGTACCGACATTATGGACTGGAACACTGAAGCTTTCTTT	-	TRBV19	TRBJ1-1	-
CASSLTGPTGELFF	TGTGCCAGCAGCCTGACAGGCCCCACCGGGGAGCTGTTTTTT	-	TRBV7-2	TRBJ2-2	-
CASSQERVRSTEAFF	TGTGCCAGCAGCCAAGAGAGGGTTCGGAGCACTGAAGCTTTCTTT	-	TRBV4-2	TRBJ1-1	-
CASSPGHGLQPQHF	TGTGCCAGCAGCCCGGGACACGGATTGCAGCCCCAGCATTTT	-	TRBV9	TRBJ1-5	-
CASKRDRTTDTQYF	TGTGCCAGCAAACGGGACAGAACTACAGATACGCAGTATTTT	TRBD1	TRBV11-1	TRBJ2-3	-
CASRCILGDSTYEQYF	TGTGCCAGCAGATGTATTTTAGGGGACAGTACCTACGAGCAGTACTTC	-	TRBV12-1	TRBJ2-7	-
CASSAQDSSYNEQFF	TGTGCCAGCAGTGCTCAGGACAGCTCCTACAATGAGCAGTTCTTC	-	TRBV6-4	TRBJ2-1	few
CASSQDSYGYTF	TGCGCCAGCAGCCAAGATAGCTATGGCTACACCTTC	-	TRBV4-1	TRBJ1-2	-
CASSLGSSYNEQFF	TGTGCCAGCAGCTTAGGGTCTAGTTACAATGAGCAGTTCTTC	-	TRBV7-9	TRBJ2-1	-
CAWSVISGRVYQETQYF	TGTGCCTGGAGTGTAATTAGCGGGAGGGTGTACCAAGAGACCCAGTACTTC	TRBD2	TRBV30	TRBJ2-5	once